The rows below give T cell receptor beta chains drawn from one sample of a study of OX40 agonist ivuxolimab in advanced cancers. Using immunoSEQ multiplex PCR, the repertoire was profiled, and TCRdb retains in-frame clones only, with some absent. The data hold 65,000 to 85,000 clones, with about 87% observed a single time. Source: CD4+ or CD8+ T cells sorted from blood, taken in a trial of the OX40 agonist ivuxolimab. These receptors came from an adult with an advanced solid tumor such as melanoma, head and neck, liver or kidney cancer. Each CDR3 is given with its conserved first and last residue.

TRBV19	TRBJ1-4	CASSLAAGVANEKLFF
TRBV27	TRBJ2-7	CASSFQGDYEQYF
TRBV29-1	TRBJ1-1	CSAPMGAHEAFF
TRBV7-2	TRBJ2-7	CASSLTGGSSYEQYF
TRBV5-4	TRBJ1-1	CASSRQGAGTEAFF
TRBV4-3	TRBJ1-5	CASSQEGGSNQPQHF
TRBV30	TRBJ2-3	CAGRDLLTQYF
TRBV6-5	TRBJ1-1	CASSLGVRTEAFF
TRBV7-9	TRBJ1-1	CASSLVGGSEAFF
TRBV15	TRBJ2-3	CATSYLTTDTQYF
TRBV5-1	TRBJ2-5	CASSLGWTAQETQYF
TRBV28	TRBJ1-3	CASITRSGNTIYF
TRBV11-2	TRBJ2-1	CASSLGGTSGWSEQFF
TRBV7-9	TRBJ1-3	CASSRERVSSGNTIYF
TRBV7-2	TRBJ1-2	CASSLVGGGYGYTF
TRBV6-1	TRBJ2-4	CASSESTADKNIQYF
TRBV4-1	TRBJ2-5	CASSQFRGMTGGETQYF
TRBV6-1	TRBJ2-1	CASRGQGSINEQFF
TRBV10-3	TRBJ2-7	CAIRETGLSYEQYF
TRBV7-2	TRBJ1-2	CASSARTGRIGYTF
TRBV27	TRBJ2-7	CASGRDRDTYEQYF
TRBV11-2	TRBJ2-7	CASSARPSRDGQYF
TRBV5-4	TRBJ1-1	CASSLYVNTEAFF
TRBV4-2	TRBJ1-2	CASSQDRRDDGYTF
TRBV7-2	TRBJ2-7	CASSHLIQGAAVEQYF
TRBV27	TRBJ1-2	CASRWGTGGGYTF